Below, 25 T cell receptor beta chains from the same sample are listed, as sequenced in a study of blood T cell repertoires in COVID-19. The assay was immunoSEQ multiplex PCR, and TCRdb's table has in-frame clones only and misses some. The sample yields about 220,000 clones, around 91% seen once. The sample was PBMCs or T cells enriched from blood (not recorded which). The source is a woman younger than 35 in a cohort exposed to, infected with or recovered from COVID-19 (not recorded which).

The rearrangement links TRBV13 to TRBJ1-6, with 8 bases that match TRBD1. Trimming cost V 5 bases and J 10 bases; bases outside gene matches: 7. This CDR3 contains 14 residues. Per germline, CDR1 PRHDT and CDR2 FYEKMQ (reference sequence). CDR3 sequence: CASSLDREFSPLHF. Written as DNA, the CDR3 is TGTGCCAGCAGCCTGGACAGGGAGTTCTCACCCCTCCACTTT.

The chain links TRBV11-3 to TRBJ2-7, with 7 bases fitting TRBD1. The CDR3 contains 14 residues. Unmatched junction bases numbered 1, after V lost 0 bases and J lost 2 bases. Germline lookup yields CDR1 SGHNT and CDR2 YENEEA. The CDR3 nucleotides are TGTGCCAGCAGCTTAGAAACAGGGGCCTACGAGCAGTACTTC. Translating it yields CASSLETGAYEQYF.

This sequence joins TRBV28 and TRBJ2-2, with 7 bases identical to TRBD2. In germline, CDR1 is MDHEN, CDR2 SYDVKM. V lost 11 bases to trimming and J lost 1 base; unmatched junction nucleotides: 4. CDR3 length: 13 residues. Here the CDR3 DNA reads TGTGCCGGGGGGGACCGGAACACCGGGGAGCTGTTTTTT. It translates to CAGGDRNTGELFF.

The V call is TRBV10-3, the J call TRBJ1-4, with D possibly being TRBD1 (6 bases). Germline CDR1 is ENHRY and CDR2 is SYGVKD. This CDR3 region has 13 residues. V dropped 10 bases and J dropped 3 bases, with 12 bases sitting between them. CDR3 in amino acids: CATQGSANEKLFF. The CDR3 DNA reads TGTGCCACTCAGGGGTCGGCTAATGAAAAACTGTTTTTT.

The J gene is TRBJ1-2, the V gene TRBV2; the D gene is possibly TRBD1 (6 bases). V was trimmed by 5 bases and J by 8 bases, leaving 12 bases between them. The CDR3 has 12 amino acids. Germline V gene lookup returns CDR1 SNHLY and CDR2 FYNNEI. This chain's CDR3 is CASSPGTNGYTF. CDR3 DNA: TGTGCCAGCAGTCCCGGGACAAACGGCTACACCTTC.

The CDR3 region is CASSWGQPPSGNTIYF. DNA of the CDR3: TGTGCCAGCAGCTGGGGACAGCCCCCCTCTGGAAACACCATATATTTT. The chain couples TRBV5-5 to TRBJ1-3; 7 bases line up with TRBD1. Germline lookup yields CDR1 SGHKS and CDR2 YYEKEE (reference sequence). The CDR3 is 16 residues long. The trim removed 3 bases at V and 0 bases at J, leaving 6 bases unmatched.

The chain carries TRBV9 and TRBJ2-3; 8 bases agree with TRBD2. Per germline, CDR1 SGDLS and CDR2 YYNGEE. The CDR3 contains 15 residues. The J segment lost 2 bases and the V segment lost 3 bases, leaving 5 bases of the junction unmatched. CDR3 coding DNA: TGTGCCAGCAGCGAAACTAGCGGTTCCACAGATACGCAGTATTTT. It encodes CASSETSGSTDTQYF.

This clone appeared once. DNA of the CDR3: TGTGCCAGCAGTTTCCGGGACAGGGACTACGAGCAGTACTTC. It yields the protein CASSFRDRDYEQYF. V usage is TRBV6-5 and J usage is TRBJ2-7; 9 nucleotides align to TRBD1. Germline-derived CDR1 and CDR2 are MNHEY and SVGAGI. This CDR3 region has 14 residues. Trimming at V came to 4 bases and at J to 3 bases, leaving 4 bases not matched to a gene.

The chain links TRBV11-2 to TRBJ2-1, with 10 bases matching TRBD2. Germline V gene data show CDR1 as SGHAT and CDR2 as FQNNGV. This CDR3 spans 16 amino acids. Germline trimming cut 0 bases from V and 4 bases from J; bases unmatched to any gene: 3. This CDR3 is CASSLESSGGYNEQFF. In nucleotides, the CDR3 is TGTGCCAGCAGCTTAGAATCTAGCGGGGGTTACAATGAGCAGTTCTTC.

The chain combines TRBV6-5 with TRBJ2-2; tentatively, D is TRBD1 (5 bases). The V gene lost 0 bases and the J gene lost 6 bases, with 14 bases spanning the gap. The CDR3 covers 16 residues. Germline CDR1 and CDR2: MNHEY and SVGAGI. This chain's CDR3 is CASSYSRQGVSGELFF. Here the CDR3 DNA reads TGTGCCAGCAGTTACTCCAGGCAGGGTGTGTCCGGGGAGCTGTTTTTT.

On this clone itself: The same CDR3 also results from other DNA sequences found in this sample. The chain combines TRBV5-1 with TRBJ2-1; 10 nucleotides align to TRBD1. This CDR3 spans 14 amino acids. CDR1 is SGHRS and CDR2 is YFSETQ in the germline V gene. V dropped 0 bases and J dropped 6; count of bases not matched to a gene: 0. CDR3 nucleotides: TGCGCCAGCAGCTTGGGGACAGGGGGCAATGAGCAGTTCTTC. Translating gives CASSLGTGGNEQFF.

The genes are TRBV18 and TRBJ2-7, with TRBD2 matching 8 bases. This CDR3 is 15 amino acids long. Germline-derived CDR1 and CDR2 are KGHSH and LQKENI. J was trimmed by 3 bases and V by 2 bases; bases with no gene match: 6. As DNA, the CDR3 is TGTGCCAGCTCACCAAGGGGGAGCGGGGGCTACGAGCAGTACTTC. Translating gives CASSPRGSGGYEQYF.

This chain joins TRBV12-5 and TRBJ2-3; 9 bases line up with TRBD2. The CDR3 loop spans 16 amino acids. J was trimmed by 2 bases and V by 6 bases; bases with no gene match: 9. CDR1 is LGHNT and CDR2 is FRNRAP in the germline V gene. The CDR3 DNA reads as TGTGCTAGTGGGTCTATTAGCGGGAGCCCCACAGATACGCAGTATTTT. Translated, it gives CASGSISGSPTDTQYF.

The rearrangement joins TRBV14 to TRBJ1-2; 8 bases agree with TRBD1. With V trimmed by 0 bases and J by 3 bases, 12 bases remained unmatched. CDR1 is SGHDN and CDR2 is FVKESK in the germline V gene. This CDR3 region has 18 residues. The CDR3 sequence: CASSQEIGQGLIDYGYTF. DNA for the CDR3: TGTGCCAGCAGCCAAGAAATCGGACAGGGCCTTATAGACTATGGCTACACCTTC.

The V and J genes are TRBV5-1 and TRBJ1-4, with D maybe TRBD1 (5 bases). CDR1 is SGHRS, CDR2 YFSETQ, per germline. V lost 4 bases and J 0 bases, leaving 13 bases between the germline ends. The CDR3 spans 16 residues. The CDR3 region is CASSLRQLTTNEKLFF. The DNA for the CDR3 is TGCGCCAGCAGCCTCCGACAGTTGACAACTAATGAAAAACTGTTTTTT.

CDR3 residues: CASSSDGAGNSPLHF. The CDR3 DNA is TGTGCCAGCAGTAGCGATGGCGCAGGGAATTCACCCCTCCACTTT. The chain links TRBV6-5 to TRBJ1-6; TRBD1 is a possible D gene (5 bases). CDR1 is MNHEY and CDR2 is SVGAGI in the germline V gene. CDR3 length: 15 residues. V was trimmed by 5 bases and J by 7 bases, leaving 15 bases between them.

This chain connects TRBV6-5 to TRBJ1-5; TRBD1 aligns across 9 bases. This CDR3 spans 14 amino acids. Germline V gene lookup returns CDR1 MNHEY and CDR2 SVGAGI. After removal of 11 bases from V and 5 bases from J, the junction contained 10 bases not matched to a gene. The CDR3 region has the DNA TGTGCCGTCCTCCCCGGGACAGGGTATCAGCCCCAGCATTTT. Amino acids: CAVLPGTGYQPQHF.

The CDR3 loop is CASSASQGLSEKLFF. The CDR3 nucleotides are TGTGCCAGCAGCGCCTCCCAGGGCTTAAGTGAAAAACTGTTTTTT. J is TRBJ1-4 and V is TRBV14; perhaps TRBD1 as D (5 bases). The CDR3 runs 15 residues. Looked up from germline, CDR1 is SGHDN and CDR2 is FVKESK. Trimming removed 5 bases from V and 7 bases from J, with 17 bases in between.

The V gene is TRBV4-1, the J gene TRBJ2-3, with a possible D match to TRBD2 (7 bases). Germline assignment: CDR1 MGHRA and CDR2 YSYEKL. Trimming stripped 4 bases from V and 3 bases from J, with 17 bases between. The CDR3 covers 16 residues. CDR3 sequence reads: CASSPAGAWGTDTQYF. CDR3 nucleotide sequence: TGCGCCAGCAGCCCTGCGGGGGCCTGGGGAACAGATACGCAGTATTTT.

The CDR3 spells CASSPAGQGGIDTQYF. CDR3 sequence (DNA): TGTGCCAGCTCACCTGCCGGACAGGGAGGGATAGATACGCAGTATTTT. The V call is TRBV18, the J call TRBJ2-3, with D perhaps TRBD1 (8 bases). V lost 3 bases, J lost 5 bases, and 18 bases lay in between. Germline V gene data show CDR1 as KGHSH and CDR2 as LQKENI. The CDR3 length is 16 residues.

The rearrangement uses TRBV28 and TRBJ2-7; 12 bases agree with TRBD1. The trim removed 6 bases at V and 4 bases at J, leaving 10 bases unmatched. Germline V gene lookup returns CDR1 MDHEN and CDR2 SYDVKM. This CDR3 is built from 16 residues. CDR3 DNA sequence: TGTGCCAGCAGCTTCCTCCCGGGACAGGGGGCTTACGAGCAGTACTTC. Encoded protein: CASSFLPGQGAYEQYF.

The rearrangement links TRBV11-3 to TRBJ2-2; D uncertain. CDR1 and CDR2 (germline): SGHNT, YENEEA. CDR3 length equals 12 residues. V was cut by 2 bases and J by 5 bases, with 3 bases left in between. The chain's CDR3 is CASSLSTGELFF. In DNA form, the CDR3 reads TGTGCCAGCAGCTTATCGACCGGGGAGCTGTTTTTT.

This chain uses TRBV5-1 with TRBJ2-7; maybe TRBD2 (5 bases). Germline-derived CDR1 and CDR2 are SGHRS and YFSETQ. Between the trimmed V and J ends, which lost 1 base and 6 bases, there was a span of 8 bases. The CDR3 extends over 12 amino acids. The CDR3 DNA reads as TGCGCCAGCAGCTTGATAGAGGGCGAGCAGTACTTC. Protein product: CASSLIEGEQYF.

V gene TRBV29-1 combines with J gene TRBJ2-5; the D gene is possibly TRBD2 (6 bases). Germline loops: CDR1 SQVTM, CDR2 ANQGSEA. V was cut by 6 bases and J by 4 bases, with 18 bases left in between. The CDR3 is 14 residues long. For the CDR3, the DNA is TGCAGCGTCGGGGGACCCCCAAGTGGAGAGACCCAGTACTTC. This translates into CSVGGPPSGETQYF. Full variable domain (missing parts from reference TRBV29-1 and TRBJ2-5): SAVISQKPSRDICQRGTSLTIQCQVDSQVTMMFWYRQQPGQSLTLIATANQGSEATYESGFVIDKFPISRPNLTFSTLTVSNMSPEDSSIYLCSVGGPPSGETQYFGPGTRLLVL.

The chain has TRBV20-1 and TRBJ2-5; 8 bases line up with TRBD2. CDR3 size: 15 residues. In germline, CDR1 is DFQATT, CDR2 SNEGSKA (reference sequence). Germline trimming cut 3 bases from V and 1 base from J; bases unmatched to any gene: 7. This CDR3 is CSASRASGPQETQYF. As DNA, the CDR3 is TGCAGTGCTAGTCGGGCTAGCGGGCCCCAAGAGACCCAGTACTTC.